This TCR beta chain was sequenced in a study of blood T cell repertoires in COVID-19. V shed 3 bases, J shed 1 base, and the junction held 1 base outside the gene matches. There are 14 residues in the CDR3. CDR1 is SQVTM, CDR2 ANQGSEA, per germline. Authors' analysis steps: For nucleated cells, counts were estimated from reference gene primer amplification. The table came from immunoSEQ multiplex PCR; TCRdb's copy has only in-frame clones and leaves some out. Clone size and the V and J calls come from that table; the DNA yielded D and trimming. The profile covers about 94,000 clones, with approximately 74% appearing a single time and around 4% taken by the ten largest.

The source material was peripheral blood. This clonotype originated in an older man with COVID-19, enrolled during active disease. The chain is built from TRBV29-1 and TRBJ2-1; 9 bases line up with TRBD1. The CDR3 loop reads CSVEGQGSYNEQFF. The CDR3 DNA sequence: TGCAGCGTTGAGGGACAGGGTTCCTACAATGAGCAGTTCTTC.